This section outlines one T cell receptor (beta chain) sequence together with its context. The antigen is not known. The data stem from a study of T cell responses to AZD1222 COVID-19 vaccine. Study details: Second doses at about 4 or about 12 weeks were pooled.

Whole-study results and caveats: Only a handful of individuals given AZD1222 were seropositive at baseline. White British donors predominated, females outnumbered males, and clonal diversity was possibly underestimated. Samples come after the peak T cell response, not at day 14.

The protocol was immunoSEQ multiplex PCR, while the TCRdb copy is restricted to in-frame clones and leaves out a portion. The repertoire holds approximately 120,000 clones, around 92% seen once, with approximately 1.1% in the top ten. The CDR3 is made up of 12 amino acids. Germline CDR1 reads GTSNPN; CDR2 reads SVGIG (reference sequence). V lost 2 bases and J 6 bases, leaving 8 bases between the germline ends. The V call is TRBV30, the J call TRBJ2-1; D not resolved. The sample was peripheral blood, taken on day 0 of AZD1222 vaccination. The TCR comes from an adult in good health. This CDR3 reads CAWSPGFNEQFF. In nucleotides, the CDR3 is TGTGCCTGGAGTCCCGGATTCAATGAGCAGTTCTTC.